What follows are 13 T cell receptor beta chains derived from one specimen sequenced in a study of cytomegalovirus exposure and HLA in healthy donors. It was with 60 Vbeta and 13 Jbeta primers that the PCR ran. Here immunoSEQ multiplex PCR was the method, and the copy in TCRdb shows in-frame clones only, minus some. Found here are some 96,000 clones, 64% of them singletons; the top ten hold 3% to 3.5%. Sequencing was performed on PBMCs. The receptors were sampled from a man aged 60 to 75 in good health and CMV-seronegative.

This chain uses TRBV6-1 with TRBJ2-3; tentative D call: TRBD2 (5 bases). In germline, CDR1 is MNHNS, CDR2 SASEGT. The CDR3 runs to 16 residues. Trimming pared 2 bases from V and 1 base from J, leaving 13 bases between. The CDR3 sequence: CASSERAGGRTDTQYF. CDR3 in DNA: TGTGCCAGCAGTGAAAGGGCAGGCGGGCGCACAGATACGCAGTATTTT.

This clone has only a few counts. The CDR3 loop is CASSQTIAGGNTGELFF. Here the CDR3 DNA reads TGCGCCAGCAGCCAAACCATAGCGGGAGGGAACACCGGGGAGCTGTTTTTT. V usage is TRBV5-1 and J usage is TRBJ2-2; 10 positions match TRBD2. The germline V gene has CDR1 SGHRS and CDR2 YFSETQ. V was pared by 4 bases and J by 1 base, with 7 bases of the junction left unmatched. The CDR3 is made up of 17 amino acids.

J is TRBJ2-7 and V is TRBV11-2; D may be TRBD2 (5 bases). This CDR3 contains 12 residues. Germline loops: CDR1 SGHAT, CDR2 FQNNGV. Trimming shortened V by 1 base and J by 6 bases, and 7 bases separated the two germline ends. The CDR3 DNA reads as TGTGCCAGCAGCTTAGGTCGGGGCGAGCAGTACTTC. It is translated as CASSLGRGEQYF.

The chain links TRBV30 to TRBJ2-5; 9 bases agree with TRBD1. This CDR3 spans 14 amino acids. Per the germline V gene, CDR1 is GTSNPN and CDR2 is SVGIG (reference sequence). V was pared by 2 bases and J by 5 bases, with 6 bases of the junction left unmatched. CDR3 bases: TGTGCCTGGAGTAAACAGGGGGCTGGTGAGACCCAGTACTTC. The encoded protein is CAWSKQGAGETQYF. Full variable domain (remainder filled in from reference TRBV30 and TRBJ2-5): SQTIHQWPATLVQPVGSPLSLECTVEGTSNPNLYWYRQAAGRGLQLLFYSVGIGQISSEVPQNLSASRPQDRQFILSSKKLLLSDSGFYLCAWSKQGAGETQYFGPGTRLLVL.

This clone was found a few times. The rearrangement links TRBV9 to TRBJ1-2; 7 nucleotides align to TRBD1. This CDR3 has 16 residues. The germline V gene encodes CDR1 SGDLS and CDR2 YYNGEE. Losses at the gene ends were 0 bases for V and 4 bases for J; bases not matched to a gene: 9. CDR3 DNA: TGTGCCAGCAGCGTAGCTACAGGGGAGTTAGCCTATGGCTACACCTTC. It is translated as CASSVATGELAYGYTF. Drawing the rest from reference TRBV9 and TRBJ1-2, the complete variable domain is DSGVTQTPKHLITATGQRVTLRCSPRSGDLSVYWYQQSLDQGLQFLIQYYNGEERAKGNILERFSAQQFPDLHSELNLSSLELGDSALYFCASSVATGELAYGYTFGSGTRLTVV.

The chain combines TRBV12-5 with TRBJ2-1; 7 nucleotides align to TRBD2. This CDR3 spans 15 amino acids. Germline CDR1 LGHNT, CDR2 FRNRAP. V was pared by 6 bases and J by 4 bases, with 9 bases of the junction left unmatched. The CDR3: CASGPGGFKYNEQFF. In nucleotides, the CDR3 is TGTGCTAGTGGACCGGGGGGATTTAAGTACAATGAGCAGTTCTTC.

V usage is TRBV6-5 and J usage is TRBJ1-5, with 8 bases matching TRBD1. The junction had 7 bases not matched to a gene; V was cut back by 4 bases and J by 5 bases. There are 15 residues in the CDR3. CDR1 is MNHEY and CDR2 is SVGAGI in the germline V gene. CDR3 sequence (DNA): TGTGCCAGCAGTTCCAGACAGGGGTACGATCAGCCCCAGCATTTT. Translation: CASSSRQGYDQPQHF.

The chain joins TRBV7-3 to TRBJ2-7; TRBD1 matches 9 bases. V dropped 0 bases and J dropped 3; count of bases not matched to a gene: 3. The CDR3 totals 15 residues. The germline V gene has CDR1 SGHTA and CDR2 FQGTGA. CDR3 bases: TGTGCCAGCAGCTTAACACCGGGACAGGGCTACGAGCAGTACTTC. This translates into CASSLTPGQGYEQYF.

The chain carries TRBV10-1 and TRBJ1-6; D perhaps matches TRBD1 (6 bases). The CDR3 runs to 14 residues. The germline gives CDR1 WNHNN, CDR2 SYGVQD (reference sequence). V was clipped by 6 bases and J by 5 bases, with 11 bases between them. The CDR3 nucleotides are TGCGCCAGCAGCCCTACAGGGAATAATTCACCCCTCCACTTT. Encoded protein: CASSPTGNNSPLHF.

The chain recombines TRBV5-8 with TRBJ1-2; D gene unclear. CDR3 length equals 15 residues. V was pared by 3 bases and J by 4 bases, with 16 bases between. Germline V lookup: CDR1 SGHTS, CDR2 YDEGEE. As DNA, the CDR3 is TGTGCCAGCAGCTCCGGGATAACTGAGGGCTATGGCTACACCTTC. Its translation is CASSSGITEGYGYTF.

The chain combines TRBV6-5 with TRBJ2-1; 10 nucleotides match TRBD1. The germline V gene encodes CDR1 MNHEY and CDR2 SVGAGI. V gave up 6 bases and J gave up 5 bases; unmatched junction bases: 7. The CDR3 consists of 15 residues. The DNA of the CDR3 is TGTGCCAGCAGAGGACAGGGGGGAGTCGACAATGAGCAGTTCTTC. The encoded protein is CASRGQGGVDNEQFF.

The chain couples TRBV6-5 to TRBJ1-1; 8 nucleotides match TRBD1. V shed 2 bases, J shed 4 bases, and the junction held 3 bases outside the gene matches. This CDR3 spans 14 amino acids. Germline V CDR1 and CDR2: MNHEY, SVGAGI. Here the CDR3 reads CASSYGQGSTEAFF. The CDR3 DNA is TGTGCCAGCAGTTACGGACAGGGTTCCACTGAAGCTTTCTTT.

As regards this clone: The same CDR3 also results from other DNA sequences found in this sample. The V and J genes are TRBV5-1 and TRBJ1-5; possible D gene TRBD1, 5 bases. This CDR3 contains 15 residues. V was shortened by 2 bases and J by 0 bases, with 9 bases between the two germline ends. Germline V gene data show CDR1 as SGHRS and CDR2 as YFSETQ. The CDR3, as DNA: TGCGCCAGCAGCTTCTCAGGGTCTAGCAATCAGCCCCAGCATTTT. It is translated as CASSFSGSSNQPQHF.